This T cell receptor (beta chain) was recorded in a study of blood T cell repertoires in COVID-19. Study overall: Nucleic acid was either cDNA or gDNA, and it came from T cells, B-cell-depleted T cells, or PBMCs.

Per the study methods: Estimated nucleated cell counts came from reference gene primer amplification. The method was immunoSEQ multiplex PCR; TCRdb's version includes in-frame clones alone and lacks a portion of them. The V and J calls and clone size come from that table; D and trimming were worked out from the DNA. Of some 240,000 clones listed, around 80% are singletons. This CDR3 has 18 residues. Unmatched junction bases numbered 10, after V lost 2 bases and J lost 3 bases. Germline assignment: CDR1 LGHNA and CDR2 YNFKEQ. The TCR was taken from a woman aged 40 to 55 who had recovered from COVID-19. The chain uses TRBV4-2 and TRBJ1-4, with 9 bases aligning to TRBD1. Material for sequencing was peripheral blood. The CDR3 region has the DNA TGTGCCAGCAGCCAACCTCCCCCGGGACAGGGAGCTAATGAAAAACTGTTTTTT. Protein sequence: CASSQPPPGQGANEKLFF.